This TCR beta chain emerged from a study of spatial heterogeneity in lung cancer. Germline CDR1 reads DFQATT; CDR2 reads SNEGSKA (reference sequence). Trimming pared 0 bases from V and 3 bases from J, leaving 12 bases between. This CDR3 is built from 14 residues. Time point denoted: sample taken at primary tumor resection. Whole RNA obtained from tumor, nontumor lung or frozen PBMC underwent sequencing without sorting. The roughly 68 donors had untreated early-stage non-small cell lung cancer. The study tagged each TCR cDNA molecule with a unique molecular identifier. In TCRdb, the 5' RACE reads were re-called with MiXCR into one record per CDR3 protein. The table lists roughly 79,000 distinct CDR3 sequences, 10% to 15% of them singletons.

Specimen: PBMCs, collected at surgery. The chain combines TRBV20-1 with TRBJ2-7; the D is unclear. The TCR sequence derives from a male donor with early-stage non-small cell lung cancer. The CDR3 sequence is CSARDLLANYEQYF. The DNA of the CDR3 is TGCAGTGCTAGAGATCTTCTTGCGAACTACGAGCAGTACTTC.